This is a list of T cell receptor beta chains from one sample in a study of T cell responses to AZD1222 COVID-19 vaccine. Assay: immunoSEQ multiplex PCR; the TCRdb copy retains only in-frame clones and omits some. The repertoire consists of about 79,000 clones, with nearly 90% occurring once and the leading ten covering 28%. This specimen consisted of peripheral blood, obtained 28 days after the second AZD1222 dose. The receptors originated from an adult who received the AZD1222 COVID-19 vaccine. Both conserved end residues are part of each CDR3. D genes are given only for firm matches. Size is omitted from some rows. Given values are once, few, many or a class for expanded clones.

v_call: TRBV28; clone_size: NA; d_call: NA; j_call: TRBJ2-3; cdr3_nt: TGTGCCAGCAGTTCACCCGGGACTAGCACAGATACGCAGTATTTT; cdr3_aa: CASSSPGTSTDTQYF
v_call: TRBV6-1; clone_size: NA; d_call: NA; j_call: TRBJ2-7; cdr3_nt: TGTGCCAGCAGTGAAGCGGACACCGAGCAGTACTTC; cdr3_aa: CASSEADTEQYF
v_call: TRBV10-1; clone_size: many; d_call: NA; j_call: TRBJ2-1; cdr3_nt: TGCGCCAGCAGAGGTGAATGGGGCAATGAGCAGTTCTTC; cdr3_aa: CASRGEWGNEQFF
v_call: TRBV4-3; clone_size: NA; d_call: NA; j_call: TRBJ1-3; cdr3_nt: TGCGCCAGCAGCTACGGACAAGGCTCTGGAAACACCATATATTTT; cdr3_aa: CASSYGQGSGNTIYF
v_call: TRBV7-2; clone_size: NA; d_call: NA; j_call: TRBJ1-1; cdr3_nt: TGTGCCAGCAGCCCGCGTGGGTGGGGGAACACTGAAGCTTTCTTT; cdr3_aa: CASSPRGWGNTEAFF
v_call: TRBV19; clone_size: NA; d_call: NA; j_call: TRBJ1-5; cdr3_nt: TGTGCCAGTAGTATACAACTTGATCGGGGTCAGCCCCAGCATTTT; cdr3_aa: CASSIQLDRGQPQHF
v_call: TRBV12-5; clone_size: NA; d_call: NA; j_call: TRBJ2-5; cdr3_nt: TGTGCTAGTGGTCCGTCCAGGGAGGAGACCCAGTACTTC; cdr3_aa: CASGPSREETQYF
v_call: TRBV29-1; clone_size: NA; d_call: TRBD1; j_call: TRBJ1-4; cdr3_nt: TGCAGCGTTATCGGACAGGGTAGGGATGAAAAACTGTTTTTT; cdr3_aa: CSVIGQGRDEKLFF
v_call: TRBV7-2; clone_size: NA; d_call: NA; j_call: TRBJ1-3; cdr3_nt: TGTGCCAGCAGCTCCCCTGGGTACGGATACTCTGGAAACACCATATATTTT; cdr3_aa: CASSSPGYGYSGNTIYF
v_call: TRBV4-1; clone_size: NA; d_call: TRBD1; j_call: TRBJ1-4; cdr3_nt: TGCGCCAGCAGCCAAGAAATTAGGACAGGGCAAAAACTGTTTTTT; cdr3_aa: CASSQEIRTGQKLFF
v_call: TRBV7-9; clone_size: NA; d_call: NA; j_call: TRBJ2-5; cdr3_nt: TGTGCCAGCACCATCGGAAGTTTTTCGACCCAGTACTTC; cdr3_aa: CASTIGSFSTQYF
v_call: TRBV18; clone_size: NA; d_call: NA; j_call: TRBJ1-3; cdr3_nt: TGTGCCAGCTCACCTCCTTCGTACTCTGGAAACACCATATATTTT; cdr3_aa: CASSPPSYSGNTIYF
v_call: TRBV10-2; clone_size: NA; d_call: TRBD1; j_call: TRBJ1-2; cdr3_nt: TGCGCCAGTAGACAGGGGATTGGGTATGGCTACACCTTC; cdr3_aa: CASRQGIGYGYTF
v_call: TRBV11-3; clone_size: NA; d_call: NA; j_call: TRBJ2-5; cdr3_nt: TGTGCCACCCCATCAAGGAAGACCCAGTACTTC; cdr3_aa: CATPSRKTQYF
v_call: TRBV7-9; clone_size: NA; d_call: NA; j_call: TRBJ1-1; cdr3_nt: TGTGCCAGCAAGCGAGGTGCTGAAGCTTTCTTT; cdr3_aa: CASKRGAEAFF
v_call: TRBV6-6; clone_size: NA; d_call: TRBD2; j_call: TRBJ2-2; cdr3_nt: TGTGCCAGCAGTCCCCGGGGGCTAGCGGGATTCACCGGGGAGCTGTTTTTT; cdr3_aa: CASSPRGLAGFTGELFF
v_call: TRBV28; clone_size: NA; d_call: NA; j_call: TRBJ1-5; cdr3_nt: TGTGCCAGCAGTCCCCTTACGGTAAGTCTAGGGACTCAGCCCCAGCATTTT; cdr3_aa: CASSPLTVSLGTQPQHF
v_call: TRBV14; clone_size: NA; d_call: NA; j_call: TRBJ2-7; cdr3_nt: TGTGCCAGCAGCCAACAGAACCGGGACGCCGGACGGGAGCGGTACTTC; cdr3_aa: CASSQQNRDAGRERYF
v_call: TRBV3-1/TRBV3-2; clone_size: NA; d_call: NA; j_call: TRBJ2-5; cdr3_nt: TGTGCCAGCAGCCGGGGGAAAGAGACCCAGTACTTC; cdr3_aa: CASSRGKETQYF
v_call: TRBV5-1; clone_size: NA; d_call: TRBD1; j_call: TRBJ2-7; cdr3_nt: TGCGCCAGCAGCCCCGGGGACAGGGGAAACTACGAGCAGTACTTC; cdr3_aa: CASSPGDRGNYEQYF
v_call: TRBV3-1/TRBV3-2; clone_size: NA; d_call: NA; j_call: TRBJ1-1; cdr3_nt: TGTGCCAGCAGCCAAGTGGTTTTCACTGAAGCTTTCTTT; cdr3_aa: CASSQVVFTEAFF
v_call: TRBV19; clone_size: NA; d_call: NA; j_call: TRBJ1-6; cdr3_nt: TGTGCCAGTAGTATAGCGTCGGACGGAAATAATTCACCCCTCCACTTT; cdr3_aa: CASSIASDGNNSPLHF
v_call: TRBV11-2; clone_size: NA; d_call: NA; j_call: TRBJ2-3; cdr3_nt: TGTGCCAGCAGCCAAGGCATGGGGGATACGCAGTATTTT; cdr3_aa: CASSQGMGDTQYF
v_call: TRBV5-5; clone_size: once; d_call: NA; j_call: TRBJ2-7; cdr3_nt: TGTGCCAGCAGCGGGCGGGGATTCGGCTACGAGCAGTACTTC; cdr3_aa: CASSGRGFGYEQYF
v_call: TRBV14; clone_size: NA; d_call: TRBD2; j_call: TRBJ2-1; cdr3_nt: TGTGCCAGCAGCCAAGATAGCAGCGGGAGGGATGAGCAGTTCTTC; cdr3_aa: CASSQDSSGRDEQFF
v_call: TRBV4-2; clone_size: once; d_call: NA; j_call: TRBJ1-4; cdr3_nt: TGTGCCAGCAGCCAAGAAAGAGGTCTGCAGGGTGAAAAACTGTTTTTT; cdr3_aa: CASSQERGLQGEKLFF
v_call: TRBV7-9; clone_size: NA; d_call: NA; j_call: TRBJ2-5; cdr3_nt: TGTGCCAGCAGCTTATCTGTGGGGATCCAAGAGACCCAGTACTTC; cdr3_aa: CASSLSVGIQETQYF
v_call: TRBV14; clone_size: NA; d_call: TRBD2; j_call: TRBJ2-3; cdr3_nt: TGTGCCAGCAGCCGGGTTACCGCCGGGACTAGCAAATCCACAGATACGCAGTATTTT; cdr3_aa: CASSRVTAGTSKSTDTQYF
v_call: TRBV19; clone_size: once; d_call: NA; j_call: TRBJ2-3; cdr3_nt: TGTGCCAGTAGTATTGGGACCACAGATACGCAGTATTTT; cdr3_aa: CASSIGTTDTQYF
v_call: TRBV3-1/TRBV3-2; clone_size: NA; d_call: NA; j_call: TRBJ1-3; cdr3_nt: TGTGCCAGCAGCCAAGAACGGACTTTTGGAAACACCATATATTTT; cdr3_aa: CASSQERTFGNTIYF